This T cell receptor beta chain originates from a study of lymphopenia after photon versus proton radiotherapy. Study-wide findings and caveats: Oligoclonal CD8+ Temra expansion after nadir drove photon patients' diversity drop.

CDR1 and CDR2 (germline): SGHVS, FNYEAQ. The CDR3 length is 15 residues. V shed 0 bases and J 6 bases; nucleotides not matched to a gene: 4. With respect to this clone: Its antigen remains unknown.

Sequencing was performed with immunoSEQ multiplex PCR; in TCRdb, only in-frame clones are kept and a portion is missing. The profile covers 55,000 to 85,000 clones, with 80% to 95% appearing a single time and over 2% taken by the ten largest. The sample consisted of peripheral blood, taken from a patient treated with photon-based radiotherapy. The gene calls are TRBV7-6 and TRBJ2-2, with TRBD2 matching over 7 bases. The receptor's source is a woman aged 40 to 50 with cholangiocarcinoma. The CDR3 loop reads CASSLAGRGPGELFF. DNA for the CDR3: TGTGCCAGCAGCTTAGCGGGGAGGGGCCCCGGGGAGCTGTTTTTT.